Each of the 31 T cell receptor beta chains below was sequenced from the same sample in a study of technical replicates of blood from a handful of donors. Clones were sequenced by immunoSEQ multiplex PCR, and TCRdb holds only the in-frame ones, with some missing. This sample has about 94,000 clones, with 95% found just once. Sequenced input: T cells isolated from PBMCs. These receptor sequences come from a human donor in good health.

The J gene is TRBJ1-2, the V gene TRBV19; D unclear. V was pared by 7 bases and J by 2 bases, with 17 bases between. This CDR3 region has 15 residues. Germline CDR1 and CDR2: LNHDA and SQIVND (reference sequence). The chain's CDR3 is CASTSPSGWNYGYTF. The CDR3 nucleotides read TGTGCCAGTACCTCCCCCTCGGGGTGGAACTATGGCTACACCTTC.

The J gene is TRBJ2-1, the V gene TRBV10-1, with 8 nucleotides matching TRBD2. Trimming removed 6 bases from V and 2 bases from J; junction bases left unmatched: 12. CDR1 and CDR2 from the germline V gene are WNHNN and SYGVQD (reference sequence). The CDR3 runs to 17 residues. The DNA for the CDR3 is TGCGCCAGCAGCGCAGAGACCGGGAGGGGTACCTACAATGAGCAGTTCTTC. This translates into CASSAETGRGTYNEQFF.

The chain is built from TRBV19 and TRBJ1-1; D unresolved. V lost 0 bases and J lost 11, with 22 bases in between. The CDR3 consists of 16 residues. Germline lookup yields CDR1 LNHDA and CDR2 SQIVND (reference sequence). CDR3 nucleotides: TGTGCCAGTAGTATAGATCTGACGTCGGGGAACTACGACGCTTTCTTT. This codes for CASSIDLTSGNYDAFF.

The chain couples TRBV5-1 to TRBJ2-1, with 9 nucleotides matching TRBD2. The CDR3 contains 16 residues. Germline V gives CDR1 SGHRS, CDR2 YFSETQ. V was clipped by 1 base and J by 8 bases; unmatched bases: 10. CDR3 residues: CASSLSGTSSVDEQFF. The CDR3 DNA reads TGCGCCAGCAGCTTGTCCGGGACTAGCAGTGTGGATGAGCAGTTCTTC.

The chain carries TRBV2 and TRBJ1-2; weak D call: TRBD1 (5 bases). This CDR3 comprises 13 residues. V was pared by 10 bases and J by 6 bases, with 18 bases between. Germline CDR1 is SNHLY and CDR2 is FYNNEI. Here the CDR3 reads CATNIQGGDGYTF. The CDR3 nucleotides read TGTGCCACCAACATTCAGGGAGGCGATGGCTACACCTTC.

The table lists this clone with a few counts. J is TRBJ1-1 and V is TRBV7-3; D is ambiguous. V was trimmed by 8 bases and J by 1 base, leaving 11 bases between them. CDR1 and CDR2 from the germline V gene are SGHTA and FQGTGA. This CDR3 is built from 13 residues. As DNA, the CDR3 is TGTGCCAGCGGACTTCATGCGAACACTGAAGCTTTCTTT. Amino acids: CASGLHANTEAFF.

This sequence joins TRBV19 and TRBJ2-1, with a weak D call TRBD1 (5 bases). Trimming took off 8 bases at V and 0 bases at J, with 11 bases between the two ends. CDR1 is LNHDA, CDR2 SQIVND, per germline (reference sequence). This CDR3 has 14 residues. CDR3 sequence: CASRQPSSYNEQFF. The CDR3 region has the DNA TGTGCCAGTCGACAGCCCAGCTCCTACAATGAGCAGTTCTTC. Filled out from reference TRBV19 and TRBJ2-1, the complete variable domain reads DGGITQSPKYLFRKEGQNVTLSCEQNLNHDAMYWYRQDPGQGLRLIYYSQIVNDFQKGDIAEGYSVSREKKESFPLTVTSAQKNPTAFYLCASRQPSSYNEQFFGPGTRLTVL.

The chain couples TRBV19 to TRBJ1-2, with a weak D call TRBD1 (6 bases). The CDR3 runs to 13 residues. V was pared by 3 bases and J by 3 bases, with 8 bases between. Germline CDR1 reads LNHDA; CDR2 reads SQIVND (reference sequence). The CDR3 sequence: CASSIAGDYGYTF. For the CDR3, the DNA is TGTGCCAGTAGTATTGCAGGGGACTATGGCTACACCTTC.

The chain joins TRBV7-9 to TRBJ2-5; D possibly corresponds to TRBD2 (6 bases). V dropped 5 bases and J dropped 3 bases, with 16 bases sitting between them. The CDR3 is 15 amino acids. In germline, CDR1 is SEHNR, CDR2 FQNEAQ (reference sequence). CDR3 amino acids: CASSQLLALEETQYF. CDR3 DNA: TGTGCCAGCAGCCAGTTACTAGCTTTGGAAGAGACCCAGTACTTC.

The chain uses TRBV2 and TRBJ1-5; 12 positions agree with TRBD1. In germline, CDR1 is SNHLY, CDR2 FYNNEI. V gave up 5 bases and J gave up 5 bases; unmatched junction bases: 7. CDR3 length: 16 residues. CDR3 amino acids: CASSPGTGGWDQPQHF. Written as DNA, the CDR3 is TGTGCCAGCAGTCCCGGGACAGGGGGCTGGGATCAGCCCCAGCATTTT.

This rearrangement joins TRBV11-2 to TRBJ2-1; D might be TRBD2 (6 bases). The CDR3 runs 15 residues. Trimming removed 1 base from V and 3 bases from J, with 10 bases in between. Germline CDR1 is SGHAT and CDR2 is FQNNGV. In DNA form, the CDR3 reads TGTGCCAGCAGCTTAGCCTTCGGGAGCTACAATGAGCAGTTCTTC. This translates into CASSLAFGSYNEQFF.

This chain uses TRBV7-7 with TRBJ2-5, with 9 bases lining up with TRBD2. With V trimmed by 1 base and J by 1 base, 7 bases remained unmatched. The CDR3 covers 17 residues. Germline values: CDR1 SSHAT, CDR2 FNYEAQ (reference sequence). The CDR3: CASSLGAGGPSQETQYF. DNA for the CDR3: TGTGCCAGCAGCTTAGGGGCGGGAGGGCCGTCCCAAGAGACCCAGTACTTC. The full variable domain, rest sourced from reference TRBV7-7 and TRBJ2-5, is GAGVSQSPRYKVTKRGQDVTLRCDPISSHATLYWYQQALGQGPEFLTYFNYEAQPDKSGLPSDRFSAERPEGSISTLTIQRTEQRDSAMYRCASSLGAGGPSQETQYFGPGTRLLVL.

The J gene is TRBJ2-1, the V gene TRBV29-1; TRBD1 agrees at 7 bases. The CDR3 contains 15 residues. Germline assignment: CDR1 SQVTM and CDR2 ANQGSEA. The ends lost 6 bases at V and 0 bases at J; junction bases unmatched: 8. The CDR3 spells CSVGGQDDSYNEQFF. DNA for the CDR3: TGCAGCGTCGGTGGACAGGACGACTCCTACAATGAGCAGTTCTTC.

V usage is TRBV18 and J usage is TRBJ1-6; tentatively, D is TRBD1 (6 bases). CDR1 is KGHSH and CDR2 is LQKENI in the germline V gene. V was cut by 3 bases and J by 12 bases, with 18 bases left in between. The CDR3 extends over 15 amino acids. The CDR3 reads CASSPSDSVGRPLHF. The CDR3 bases are TGTGCCAGCTCACCCTCGGACAGCGTCGGTAGACCCCTCCACTTT.

The gene calls are TRBV4-1 and TRBJ1-2; no clear D gene. The CDR3 sequence is 15 residues long. With 4 bases removed from V and 3 bases from J, the gap between germline ends came to 15 bases. The germline gives CDR1 MGHRA, CDR2 YSYEKL. CDR3 amino acids: CASSLPGKKDYGYTF. The CDR3 nucleotides are TGCGCCAGCAGCCTACCCGGGAAAAAAGACTATGGCTACACCTTC.

This clone has only one observation. The V gene is TRBV5-1, the J gene TRBJ2-3; TRBD2 matches at 13 bases. J gave up 4 bases and V 5 bases, and 7 bases lay outside the gene matches. Per germline, CDR1 SGHRS and CDR2 YFSETQ. This CDR3 has 16 amino acids. CDR3 in amino acids: CASSQGLAGEADTQYF. As DNA, the CDR3 is TGCGCCAGCAGTCAAGGACTAGCGGGAGAGGCAGATACGCAGTATTTT.

This clone is a singleton in its sample. The gene calls are TRBV27 and TRBJ1-1, with 7 bases that match TRBD1. This CDR3 is 14 amino acids long. Germline V lookup: CDR1 MNHEY, CDR2 SMNVEV (reference sequence). The V and J ends lost 4 bases and 1 base, in that order; junction bases with no gene match: 3. CDR3 amino acids: CASSSGTANTEAFF. DNA for the CDR3: TGTGCCAGCAGTTCCGGGACAGCGAACACTGAAGCTTTCTTT.

The rearrangement joins TRBV5-1 to TRBJ1-1; a weak D match, TRBD1 (6 bases). V gave up 0 bases and J gave up 6 bases, with 9 bases separating them. Germline values: CDR1 SGHRS, CDR2 YFSETQ. The CDR3 runs 13 residues. CDR3 DNA sequence: TGCGCCAGCAGCTTGGAAGGGGGACCTGAAGCTTTCTTT. It codes for CASSLEGGPEAFF.

The rearrangement joins TRBV19 to TRBJ2-5; 7 bases align to TRBD1. The junction had 7 bases not matched to a gene; V was cut back by 4 bases and J by 14 bases. Germline V gene sequence: CDR1 LNHDA, CDR2 SQIVND (reference sequence). This CDR3 comprises 11 residues. CDR3 nucleotides: TGTGCCAGTAGTACAGGGGGAAGCAGTTACTTC. This codes for CASSTGGSSYF.

CDR3 sequence: CASSLQGRETQYF. CDR3 nucleotides: TGCGCCAGCAGTTTACAGGGGCGGGAGACCCAGTACTTC. The chain recombines TRBV5-1 with TRBJ2-5, with TRBD1 matching 7 bases. Looked up from germline, CDR1 is SGHRS and CDR2 is YFSETQ. The CDR3 is 13 amino acids. The V gene end was trimmed by 5 bases and the J gene end by 5 bases; junction bases not matched to a gene: 6.

This clone was recorded a few times. J is TRBJ2-1 and V is TRBV11-2, with 13 nucleotides matching TRBD2. CDR1 is SGHAT and CDR2 is FQNNGV in the germline V gene. Germline trimming cut 5 bases from V and 10 bases from J; bases unmatched to any gene: 11. The CDR3 extends over 16 amino acids. The CDR3 sequence is CASSPRTSGRRGEQFF. The CDR3 nucleotides read TGTGCCAGCAGCCCCAGGACTAGCGGGAGAAGGGGGGAGCAGTTCTTC.

This clone has a single count. This sequence joins TRBV5-1 and TRBJ1-1, with D uncertain. Germline assignment: CDR1 SGHRS and CDR2 YFSETQ. V gave up 2 bases and J gave up 2 bases, with 10 bases separating them. The CDR3 has 14 residues. CDR3 sequence: CASSFDTKNTEAFF. CDR3 nucleotides: TGCGCCAGCAGCTTCGACACCAAAAACACTGAAGCTTTCTTT.

This chain links TRBV14 with TRBJ2-5; D gene uncertain. This CDR3 is 14 amino acids long. Germline V lookup: CDR1 SGHDN, CDR2 FVKESK. V was pared by 0 bases and J by 5 bases, with 10 bases between. The CDR3 spells CASSQDGLGETQYF. The CDR3 DNA is TGTGCCAGCAGCCAAGATGGCCTCGGGGAGACCCAGTACTTC.

This clone was detected once. V gene TRBV19 combines with J gene TRBJ1-4; maybe TRBD1 (5 bases). In germline, CDR1 is LNHDA, CDR2 SQIVND (reference sequence). Trimming shortened V by 4 bases and J by 8 bases, and 11 bases separated the two germline ends. CDR3 length: 13 residues. In nucleotides, the CDR3 is TGTGCCAGTAGTACGGGACTCACCGAAAAACTGTTTTTT. Encoded protein: CASSTGLTEKLFF.

The chain couples TRBV19 to TRBJ1-4, with a possible D match to TRBD1 (5 bases). Deletions cut 7 bases from V and 8 bases from J, with 17 bases between. Germline V CDR1 and CDR2: LNHDA, SQIVND (reference sequence). The CDR3 covers 14 residues. As DNA, the CDR3 is TGTGCCAGTAAGGCAGGAGGGGCCGGCGAAAAACTGTTTTTT. Amino acids: CASKAGGAGEKLFF.

V usage is TRBV4-1 and J usage is TRBJ2-2; TRBD2 agrees at 9 bases. Germline V lookup: CDR1 MGHRA, CDR2 YSYEKL. The length of the CDR3 is 18 residues. Losses at the gene ends were 0 bases for V and 0 bases for J; bases not matched to a gene: 5. The CDR3: CASSQDLAGFTNTGELFF. CDR3 nucleotide sequence: TGCGCCAGCAGCCAAGACCTAGCGGGGTTTACGAACACCGGGGAGCTGTTTTTT.

The V and J genes are TRBV2 and TRBJ1-1, with TRBD1 identical over 8 bases. In germline, CDR1 is SNHLY, CDR2 FYNNEI. This CDR3 is 15 amino acids long. The ends lost 4 bases at V and 4 bases at J; junction bases unmatched: 8. CDR3 coding DNA: TGTGCCAGCAGTGTTGGCAGGGGGCTTGGCACTGAAGCTTTCTTT. It codes for CASSVGRGLGTEAFF.

The chain carries TRBV12-5 and TRBJ2-5; TRBD1 aligns across 10 bases. The junction had 11 bases not matched to a gene; V was cut back by 3 bases and J by 4 bases. The CDR3 loop spans 17 amino acids. Germline V gene data show CDR1 as LGHNT and CDR2 as FRNRAP. The CDR3 DNA follows: TGTGCTAGTGGTTTTTCGGCGGACAGGGGGAGGAGAGAGACCCAGTACTTC. Its translation is CASGFSADRGRRETQYF.

The genes are TRBV11-2 and TRBJ1-3; the D is unclear. Trimming pared 5 bases from V and 0 bases from J, leaving 20 bases between. Germline assignment: CDR1 SGHAT and CDR2 FQNNGV. This CDR3 region has 18 residues. The CDR3 region has the DNA TGTGCCAGCAGCCCCGGTCTAGCAGGACCCCTCTCTGGAAACACCATATATTTT. Translating gives CASSPGLAGPLSGNTIYF.

The J gene is TRBJ2-3, the V gene TRBV19; 14 bases match TRBD2. This CDR3 is built from 18 residues. The germline gives CDR1 LNHDA, CDR2 SQIVND (reference sequence). V trimming: 3 bases; J trimming: 0 bases; junction bases outside the gene matches: 5. CDR3 nucleotide sequence: TGTGCCAGTAGTATCTTAGGACTAGCGGGGGGCAGCACAGATACGCAGTATTTT. As protein: CASSILGLAGGSTDTQYF.

CDR3 protein: CAWSVGSGGAGELFF. CDR3 nucleotides: TGTGCCTGGAGTGTTGGTTCCGGGGGGGCCGGGGAGCTGTTTTTT. The V gene is TRBV30, the J gene TRBJ2-2; TRBD2 aligns across 8 bases. The CDR3 length is 15 residues. From germline, CDR1 is GTSNPN and CDR2 SVGIG (reference sequence). The V segment lost 0 bases and the J segment 6 bases; nucleotides outside the gene matches: 6.